Below are 21 T cell receptor beta chains sequenced from a single sample in a study of control samples from healthy donors and cancer patients. Assay: immunoSEQ multiplex PCR; the TCRdb copy retains only in-frame clones and omits some. The sample records 60,000 to 80,000 clones, about 90% being singletons. Source material: blood. These receptors were collected from a woman aged 50 to 65 in good health.

The CDR3 reads CATSRKDRGETQYF. The CDR3 bases are TGTGCCACCAGCAGAAAGGACAGGGGGGAGACCCAGTACTTC. The J gene is TRBJ2-5, the V gene TRBV15; 10 nucleotides agree with TRBD1. Germline CDR1 and CDR2: LNHNV and YYDKDF (reference sequence). The V segment lost 2 bases and the J segment 5 bases; nucleotides outside the gene matches: 2. The CDR3 has 14 residues.

The chain uses TRBV3-1 (or the pseudogene TRBV3-2) and TRBJ2-7; TRBD2 matches at 11 bases. Germline CDR1 reads LGHDT; CDR2 reads YNNKEL (reference sequence). The V segment lost 3 bases and the J segment 4 bases; nucleotides outside the gene matches: 5. The CDR3 totals 15 residues. The CDR3 sequence: CASSHSSGRQYEQYF. The CDR3 region has the DNA TGTGCCAGCAGCCATTCTAGCGGGAGGCAGTACGAGCAGTACTTC.

A few counts support this clone. CDR3 region: CAWRGYSNQPQHF. For the CDR3, the DNA is TGTGCCTGGCGGGGATATAGCAATCAGCCCCAGCATTTT. V is TRBV30 and J is TRBJ1-5; D gene uncertain. The V end lost 5 bases, the J end lost 0 bases, and 8 bases lay between the germline ends. The CDR3 has 13 amino acids. Per germline, CDR1 GTSNPN and CDR2 SVGIG (reference sequence).

In nucleotides, the CDR3 is TGTGCCAGCATGGTGGGGGTGAATGAGCAGTTCTTC. Encoded protein: CASMVGVNEQFF. This chain joins TRBV6-5 and TRBJ2-1; D may match TRBD1 or TRBD2 (5 bases each). The CDR3 spans 12 residues. Trimming took 7 bases from V and 7 from J, leaving 11 bases between them. Per the germline V gene, CDR1 is MNHEY and CDR2 is SVGAGI.

The chain employs TRBV3-1 (or the pseudogene TRBV3-2) and TRBJ1-1; D unclear. Germline CDR1 is LGHDT and CDR2 is YNNKEL (reference sequence). The V end was cut by 6 bases, the J end by 3 bases, with 14 bases between. CDR3 size: 14 residues. CDR3 region: CASSRSEVDTEAFF. The CDR3 DNA follows: TGTGCCAGCAGTCGGTCAGAGGTTGACACTGAAGCTTTCTTT.

The rearrangement uses TRBV27 and TRBJ2-5; unclear D gene. Germline V gives CDR1 MNHEY, CDR2 SMNVEV (reference sequence). CDR3 length: 14 residues. V gave up 6 bases and J gave up 7 bases, with 18 bases separating them. CDR3 bases: TGTGCCAGCAGCTTCTTGATTGCCCCGGGGACCCAGTACTTC. Protein sequence: CASSFLIAPGTQYF.

In this sample, this clone turned up once. This chain connects TRBV6-1 to TRBJ2-3, with 15 bases that match TRBD2. Trimming removed 4 bases from V and 3 bases from J; junction bases left unmatched: 14. This CDR3 region has 20 residues. The germline CDR1 and CDR2 sequences are MNHNS and SASEGT. This CDR3 is CASSGWDKGTSGRWTDTQYF. The CDR3 DNA reads TGTGCCAGCAGTGGGTGGGATAAGGGGACTAGCGGGAGGTGGACAGATACGCAGTATTTT.

This clone was seen once. V usage is TRBV3-1 (or the pseudogene TRBV3-2) and J usage is TRBJ1-1; D is ambiguous. CDR3 length: 15 residues. CDR1 LGHDT and CDR2 YNNKEL come from the germline V gene (reference sequence). The V gene lost 4 bases and the J gene lost 3 bases, with 15 bases spanning the gap. DNA of the CDR3: TGTGCCAGCAGCCGAAGGAGCGGGATACACACTGAAGCTTTCTTT. Protein: CASSRRSGIHTEAFF.

V and J are TRBV3-1 (or the pseudogene TRBV3-2) and TRBJ2-3, with D maybe TRBD2 (6 bases). The CDR3 loop spans 14 amino acids. Germline V gives CDR1 LGHDT, CDR2 YNNKEL (reference sequence). V was pared by 3 bases and J by 4 bases, with 11 bases between. DNA of the CDR3: TGTGCCAGCAGCCACGGGGGAGGTGCAGATACGCAGTATTTT. This sequence encodes CASSHGGGADTQYF.

This clone was seen a handful of times. The genes are TRBV3-1 (or the pseudogene TRBV3-2) and TRBJ1-1; no clear D gene. CDR3 length: 14 residues. V lost 1 base to trimming and J lost 7 bases, with 13 bases between them. CDR1 and CDR2 from the germline V gene are LGHDT and YNNKEL (reference sequence). CDR3 loop: CASSQGGPSREAFF. The CDR3, as DNA: TGTGCCAGCAGCCAAGGAGGGCCTTCCCGTGAAGCTTTCTTT.

This chain joins TRBV3-1 (or the pseudogene TRBV3-2) and TRBJ2-2, with 13 bases fitting TRBD2. CDR1 and CDR2 from the germline V gene are LGHDT and YNNKEL (reference sequence). This CDR3 spans 18 amino acids. Losses at the gene ends were 1 base for V and 0 bases for J; bases not matched to a gene: 2. This CDR3 is CASSQGLAGGANTGELFF. The CDR3 coding sequence is TGTGCCAGCAGCCAAGGACTAGCGGGAGGAGCGAACACCGGGGAGCTGTTTTTT.

This clone was detected once. The V and J genes are TRBV27 and TRBJ2-7; TRBD1 agrees at 7 bases. Germline CDR1 and CDR2: MNHEY and SMNVEV (reference sequence). With V trimmed by 3 bases and J by 6 bases, 11 bases remained unmatched. CDR3 length: 15 amino acids. The CDR3 spells CASSFIPPTGPEQYF. Written as DNA, the CDR3 is TGTGCCAGCAGTTTTATCCCCCCGACAGGGCCCGAGCAGTACTTC.

The genes are TRBV4-1 and TRBJ2-7, with D unclear. This CDR3 region has 15 residues. V was clipped by 0 bases and J by 3 bases, with 12 bases between them. Germline V lookup: CDR1 MGHRA, CDR2 YSYEKL. CDR3 sequence reads: CASSQESKPNYEQYF. The DNA of the CDR3 is TGCGCCAGCAGCCAAGAGTCGAAGCCTAACTACGAGCAGTACTTC.

The chain employs TRBV19 and TRBJ2-7; tentatively, D is TRBD2 (7 bases). Germline lookup yields CDR1 LNHDA and CDR2 SQIVND (reference sequence). The ends were cut back, 5 bases at V and 9 bases at J, with 17 bases in the middle. CDR3 length equals 13 residues. The chain's CDR3 is CASSGLRGAGQYF. As DNA, the CDR3 is TGTGCCAGTAGTGGCTTACGGGGGGCCGGGCAGTACTTC. Variable domain in full (rest from reference TRBV19 and TRBJ2-7): DGGITQSPKYLFRKEGQNVTLSCEQNLNHDAMYWYRQDPGQGLRLIYYSQIVNDFQKGDIAEGYSVSREKKESFPLTVTSAQKNPTAFYLCASSGLRGAGQYFGPGTRLTVT.

The chain employs TRBV30 and TRBJ2-1; the D gene is possibly TRBD2 (5 bases). The CDR3 totals 11 residues. From germline, CDR1 is GTSNPN and CDR2 SVGIG (reference sequence). The V end lost 8 bases, the J end lost 8 bases, and 13 bases lay between the germline ends. CDR3 residues: CAATPGDEQFF. DNA of the CDR3: TGTGCCGCCACCCCCGGGGATGAGCAGTTCTTC.

CDR3 DNA sequence: TGTGCCAGCAGTAGACAGGGTATTGCCCAAGAGACCCAGTACTTC. Translating gives CASSRQGIAQETQYF. The rearrangement links TRBV6-5 to TRBJ2-5, with 7 positions matching TRBD1. V lost 5 bases and J lost 1; bases outside the gene matches: 7. The CDR3 covers 15 residues. Germline V CDR1 and CDR2: MNHEY, SVGAGI.

The chain uses TRBV30 and TRBJ1-4; D gene unclear. The germline CDR1 and CDR2 sequences are GTSNPN and SVGIG (reference sequence). The CDR3 covers 14 residues. V dropped 5 bases and J dropped 7 bases, with 17 bases sitting between them. CDR3 in amino acids: CAWRITPAGEKLFF. The CDR3, as DNA: TGTGCCTGGCGAATTACCCCGGCCGGTGAAAAACTGTTTTTT. The full variable domain, its missing parts supplied by reference TRBV30 and TRBJ1-4, is SQTIHQWPATLVQPVGSPLSLECTVEGTSNPNLYWYRQAAGRGLQLLFYSVGIGQISSEVPQNLSASRPQDRQFILSSKKLLLSDSGFYLCAWRITPAGEKLFFGSGTQLSVL.

The chain combines TRBV6-4 with TRBJ2-2; 7 nucleotides agree with TRBD1. Germline lookup yields CDR1 MRHNA and CDR2 SNTAGT. The V gene end was trimmed by 0 bases and the J gene end by 6 bases; junction bases not matched to a gene: 1. The CDR3 length is 14 residues. The CDR3 DNA sequence: TGTGCCAGCAGTGACTCGACAGGGCCCGGGGAGCTGTTTTTT. Its protein product is CASSDSTGPGELFF.

This chain joins TRBV12-3 or TRBV12-4 and TRBJ1-2; perhaps TRBD1 as D (5 bases). The CDR3 is 12 residues long. The ends were cut back, 10 bases at V and 3 bases at J, with 12 bases in the middle. The CDR3 here is CATRGLDYGYTF. In DNA, the CDR3 is TGTGCCACGAGGGGCTTGGACTATGGCTACACCTTC.

The V gene is TRBV19, the J gene TRBJ2-5; no clear D gene. The CDR3 covers 13 residues. V lost 5 bases to trimming and J lost 4 bases, with 11 bases between them. Germline assignment: CDR1 LNHDA and CDR2 SQIVND (reference sequence). The chain's CDR3 is CASSARTGETQYF. The CDR3 coding sequence is TGTGCCAGTAGTGCCCGGACGGGAGAGACCCAGTACTTC.

The J gene is TRBJ1-5, the V gene TRBV12-3 or TRBV12-4; no reliable D call. The CDR3 length is 12 residues. V lost 5 bases and J lost 5, with 7 bases in between. In DNA, the CDR3 is TGTGCCAGCAGTGTTGGTGATCAGCCCCAGCATTTT. Protein sequence: CASSVGDQPQHF.